A selection of T cell receptor beta chains follows, all from one sample in a study of T cells in localized non-small cell lung cancer. Using immunoSEQ multiplex PCR, the repertoire was profiled, and TCRdb retains in-frame clones only, with some absent. This table has tens of thousands of clones, more than 70% appearing once. Sequenced here: peripheral blood, sampled before any cancer treatment. The receptors shown here come from a woman aged 40-70 years with stage I squamous cell lung carcinoma. The CDR3 runs from the conserved cysteine through the conserved F or W. Fields, in order: J gene, V gene, clone size, D gene, CDR3 protein, CDR3 DNA. D genes are given only for firm matches. Clone size is not always given. Where it is, it says once, few, many or a class for expanded clones.

>TRBJ2-2|TRBV19|NA|NA
CASSWQGRTGELFF
TGTGCCAGTAGTTGGCAGGGGCGCACCGGGGAGCTGTTTTTT
>TRBJ1-1|TRBV18|NA|NA
CASSPPDGAGLTEAFF
TGTGCCAGCTCACCACCGGACGGGGCCGGCCTGACTGAAGCTTTCTTT
>TRBJ1-4|TRBV2|NA|NA
CASRNDRHNEKLFF
TGTGCCAGCAGGAACGACAGGCATAATGAAAAACTGTTTTTT
>TRBJ1-2|TRBV4-2|NA|NA
CASSLTGRYTF
TGTGCCAGCAGCTTGACAGGCCGCTACACCTTC
>TRBJ2-1|TRBV30|NA|NA
CAWTIGTGDEQFF
TGTGCCTGGACCATTGGGACCGGGGATGAGCAGTTCTTC
>TRBJ2-7|TRBV19|NA|NA
CASSSMETTLYEQYF
TGTGCCAGTAGCAGTATGGAGACCACCCTCTACGAGCAGTACTTC
>TRBJ1-2|TRBV4-1|NA|NA
CASSQDLPTNYGYTF
TGCGCCAGCAGCCAAGATCTACCAACTAACTATGGCTACACCTTC
>TRBJ1-1|TRBV4-1|NA|TRBD1
CASSPPDRAHTEAFF
TGCGCCAGCAGCCCACCGGACAGGGCTCACACTGAAGCTTTCTTT
>TRBJ1-4|TRBV5-4|NA|TRBD1
CASSLTGDEKLFF
TGTGCCAGCAGCTTGACAGGGGATGAAAAACTGTTTTTT
>TRBJ1-1|TRBV4-1|NA|NA
CASSQALNHGNTEAFF
TGCGCCAGCAGCCAAGCGCTTAACCACGGGAACACTGAAGCTTTCTTT
>TRBJ1-1|TRBV19|NA|NA
CASSPGQEAFF
TGTGCCAGTAGTCCCGGACAGGAAGCTTTCTTT
>TRBJ1-5|TRBV4-2|NA|NA
CASSQAAGVNQPQHF
TGTGCCAGCAGCCAGGCGGCAGGGGTCAATCAGCCCCAGCATTTT
>TRBJ1-6|TRBV5-1|NA|TRBD1
CASSIRQGGYSPLHF
TGCGCCAGCAGCATTAGACAGGGCGGGTATTCACCCCTCCACTTT
>TRBJ1-2|TRBV10-3|NA|TRBD1
CAISDVQGIDGYTF
TGTGCCATCAGTGACGTACAGGGGATAGATGGCTACACCTTC
>TRBJ1-1|TRBV7-9|once|NA
CASSLAGAHTEAFF
TGTGCCAGCAGCTTAGCTGGGGCTCACACTGAAGCTTTCTTT
>TRBJ1-2|TRBV5-4|NA|TRBD1
CASSLKDRGKAGYTF
TGTGCCAGCAGCTTGAAAGACAGGGGAAAGGCTGGCTACACCTTC
>TRBJ2-3|TRBV7-2|NA|NA
CASSLAGRPPIRTRTDTQYF
TGTGCCAGCAGCTTAGCGGGAAGGCCACCAATACGAACTAGGACAGATACGCAGTATTTT
>TRBJ2-3|TRBV21-1|NA|NA
CASPDTQYF
TGTGCCAGCCCGGATACGCAGTATTTT
>TRBJ2-1|TRBV7-3|NA|TRBD2
CASSTSGGAGDEQFF
TGTGCCAGCAGCACTAGCGGGGGGGCCGGAGATGAGCAGTTCTTC
>TRBJ2-1|TRBV4-2|NA|TRBD2
CASSQSSGGAINNEQFF
TGTGCCAGCAGCCAAAGTAGCGGGGGGGCCATCAACAATGAGCAGTTCTTC
>TRBJ1-6|TRBV7-8|NA|NA
CASSLTQGTSSYNSPLHF
TGTGCCAGCAGCTTAACCCAGGGGACGAGCTCCTATAATTCACCCCTCCACTTT
>TRBJ2-1|TRBV7-9|NA|TRBD1
CASSPDRGQQFF
TGTGCCAGCAGTCCCGACAGGGGCCAGCAGTTCTTC
>TRBJ2-1|TRBV4-2|NA|NA
CASSQGTSSYNEQFF
TGTGCCAGCAGCCAAGGGACTTCCTCCTACAATGAGCAGTTCTTC
>TRBJ1-1|TRBV5-8|NA|NA
CASSWGGGEAFF
TGTGCCAGCAGCTGGGGTGGGGGTGAGGCTTTCTTT
>TRBJ1-2|TRBV18|NA|TRBD1
CASSPRPGTGMEGYTF
TGTGCCAGCTCTCCTCGCCCCGGGACAGGGATGGAGGGCTACACCTTC
>TRBJ1-1|TRBV6-5|NA|NA
CASSYSIGAMNTEAFF
TGTGCCAGCAGTTACTCGATCGGGGCTATGAACACTGAAGCTTTCTTT
>TRBJ2-6|TRBV30|NA|NA
CAWSLGANVLTF
TGTGCCTGGAGTCTGGGCGCCAACGTCCTGACTTTC
>TRBJ2-5|TRBV5-1|NA|NA
CASNDGEETQYF
TGCGCCAGCAATGACGGGGAAGAGACCCAGTACTTC
>TRBJ2-5|TRBV28|NA|NA
CASHGATGGETQYF
TGTGCCAGCCATGGCGCGACAGGCGGAGAGACCCAGTACTTC
>TRBJ2-7|TRBV7-9|NA|NA
CASSLAGAIWDEQYF
TGTGCCAGCAGCTTAGCGGGGGCAATTTGGGACGAGCAGTACTTC
>TRBJ1-5|TRBV19|NA|TRBD1
CASSTPSAGGGQPQHF
TGTGCCAGTAGTACCCCCTCGGCAGGGGGCGGTCAGCCCCAGCATTTT
>TRBJ1-1|TRBV5-1|NA|NA
CASSLATNTEAFF
TGCGCCAGCAGCTTGGCGACTAACACTGAAGCTTTCTTT
>TRBJ1-1|TRBV2|NA|TRBD1
CANPRTGEDTEAFF
TGTGCCAACCCACGGACAGGGGAGGACACTGAAGCTTTCTTT
>TRBJ1-2|TRBV18|few|TRBD1
CASSFDRDDGYTF
TGTGCCAGCTCATTCGACAGGGACGACGGCTACACCTTC
>TRBJ1-2|TRBV7-9|NA|TRBD1
CASSLVVGGKSGYTF
TGTGCCAGCAGCTTAGTCGTAGGGGGCAAGAGTGGCTACACCTTC
>TRBJ1-1|TRBV6-5|few|NA
CASRPGRKNTEAFF
TGTGCCAGCAGACCGGGACGGAAGAACACTGAAGCTTTCTTT
>TRBJ1-3|TRBV10-3|NA|NA
CAISEAGSGNTIYF
TGTGCCATCAGTGAGGCCGGCTCTGGAAACACCATATATTTT
>TRBJ2-5|TRBV6-6|NA|NA
CASRAGEPETQYF
TGTGCCAGCAGGGCAGGGGAACCAGAGACCCAGTACTTC
>TRBJ1-1|TRBV5-6|once|NA
CASSMDTEAFF
TGTGCCAGCAGCATGGACACTGAAGCTTTCTTT
>TRBJ1-1|TRBV6-5|NA|NA
CASSENGGNTEAFF
TGTGCCAGCAGTGAAAACGGCGGGAACACTGAAGCTTTCTTT
>TRBJ2-3|TRBV7-9|NA|NA
CASSARGRAITDTQYF
TGTGCCAGCAGCGCCCGGGGCAGGGCTATTACAGATACGCAGTATTTT
>TRBJ2-3|TRBV11-2|few|TRBD1
CASSPWTGPTDTQYF
TGTGCCAGCAGCCCCTGGACAGGGCCTACAGATACGCAGTATTTT
>TRBJ1-2|TRBV5-1|NA|NA
CASSPDGNYGYTF
TGCGCCAGCAGCCCAGACGGTAACTATGGCTACACCTTC
>TRBJ2-1|TRBV5-6|once|NA
CASSWRRPSVNEQFF
TGTGCCAGCAGCTGGCGACGGCCCTCGGTCAATGAGCAGTTCTTC
>TRBJ2-5|TRBV5-1|NA|NA
CASSPGSRGETQYF
TGCGCCAGCAGCCCCGGGTCTCGAGGGGAGACCCAGTACTTC
>TRBJ1-4|TRBV15|NA|NA
CATSRDGSQNEKLFF
TGTGCCACCAGCAGAGACGGGAGCCAAAATGAAAAACTGTTTTTT
>TRBJ1-1|TRBV18|NA|NA
CARFLRENTEAFF
TGTGCCAGGTTCCTCAGGGAGAACACTGAAGCTTTCTTT
>TRBJ2-1|TRBV5-1|NA|TRBD1
CASSFGQGLGNEQFF
TGCGCCAGCAGCTTCGGACAGGGACTGGGCAATGAGCAGTTCTTC
>TRBJ2-5|TRBV29-1|NA|TRBD2
CSVGTSGYQETQYF
TGCAGCGTTGGGACTAGCGGGTACCAAGAGACCCAGTACTTC
>TRBJ2-1|TRBV10-3|NA|TRBD1
CAISVGQGMNEQFF
TGTGCCATCAGTGTGGGACAGGGGATGAATGAGCAGTTCTTC
>TRBJ1-1|TRBV5-8|NA|NA
CASSLVPLNTEAFF
TGTGCCAGCAGCTTGGTACCGCTGAACACTGAAGCTTTCTTT
>TRBJ1-1|TRBV19|NA|NA
CASSIDQRQAKGTEAFF
TGTGCCAGTAGTATAGATCAACGACAGGCCAAGGGCACTGAAGCTTTCTTT
>TRBJ1-2|TRBV30|NA|NA
CAWSVLGGRANYGYTF
TGTGCCTGGAGTGTACTCGGGGGCCGGGCTAACTATGGCTACACCTTC
>TRBJ2-7|TRBV5-4|NA|NA
CASSLVGTPSYEQYF
TGTGCCAGCAGCTTGGTGGGTACCCCATCCTACGAGCAGTACTTC
>TRBJ1-1|TRBV6-6|NA|NA
CASSSNTEAFF
TGTGCCAGCAGTTCTAACACTGAAGCTTTCTTT
>TRBJ2-1|TRBV6-1|NA|TRBD2
CASSVDGGALDEQFF
TGTGCCAGCAGTGTGGACGGGGGGGCTCTGGATGAGCAGTTCTTC
>TRBJ1-1|TRBV9|NA|NA
CASSVGHVRNTEAFF
TGTGCCAGCAGCGTAGGACACGTAAGGAACACTGAAGCTTTCTTT
>TRBJ2-2|TRBV5-4|NA|NA
CASSLDTDKRDTGELFF
TGTGCCAGCAGCTTGGATACGGACAAAAGGGACACCGGGGAGCTGTTTTTT